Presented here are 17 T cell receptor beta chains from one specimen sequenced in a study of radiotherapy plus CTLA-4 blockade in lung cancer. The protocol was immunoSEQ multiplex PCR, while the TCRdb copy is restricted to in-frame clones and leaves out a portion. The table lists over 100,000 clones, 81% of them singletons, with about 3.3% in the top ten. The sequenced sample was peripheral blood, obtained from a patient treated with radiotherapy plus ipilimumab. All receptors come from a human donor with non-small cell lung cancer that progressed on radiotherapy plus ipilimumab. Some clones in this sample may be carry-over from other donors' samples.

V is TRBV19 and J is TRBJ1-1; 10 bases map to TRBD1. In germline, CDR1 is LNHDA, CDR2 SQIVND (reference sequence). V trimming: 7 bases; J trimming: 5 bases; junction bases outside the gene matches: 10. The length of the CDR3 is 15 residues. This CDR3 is CASTASDRGNTEAFF. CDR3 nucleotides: TGTGCCAGTACCGCCTCGGACAGGGGGAATACTGAAGCTTTCTTT.

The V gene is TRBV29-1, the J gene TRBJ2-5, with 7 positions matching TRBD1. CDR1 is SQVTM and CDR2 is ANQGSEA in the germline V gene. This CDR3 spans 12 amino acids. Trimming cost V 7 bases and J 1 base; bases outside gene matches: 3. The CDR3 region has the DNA TGCAGCGGCCGGACAGGCCAAGAGACCCAGTACTTC. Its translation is CSGRTGQETQYF.

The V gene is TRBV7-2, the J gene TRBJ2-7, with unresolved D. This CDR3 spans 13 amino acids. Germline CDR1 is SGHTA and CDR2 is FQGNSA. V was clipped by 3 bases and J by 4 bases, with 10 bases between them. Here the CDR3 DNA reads TGTGCCAGCAGCTTGTCAAGACAATACGAGCAGTACTTC. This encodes CASSLSRQYEQYF.

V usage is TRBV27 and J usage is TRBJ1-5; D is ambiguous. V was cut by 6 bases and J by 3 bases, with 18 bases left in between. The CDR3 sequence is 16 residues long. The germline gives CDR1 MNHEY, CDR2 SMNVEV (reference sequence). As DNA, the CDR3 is TGTGCCAGCAGAGCCCTGGCGGGTTTGTCCAATCAGCCCCAGCATTTT. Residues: CASRALAGLSNQPQHF.

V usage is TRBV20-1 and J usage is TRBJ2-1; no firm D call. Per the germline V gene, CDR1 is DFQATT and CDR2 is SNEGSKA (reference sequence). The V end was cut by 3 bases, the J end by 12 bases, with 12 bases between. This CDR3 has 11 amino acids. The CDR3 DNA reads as TGCAGTGCTAGCGCCCCCACCACGCAGTTCTTC. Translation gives CSASAPTTQFF.

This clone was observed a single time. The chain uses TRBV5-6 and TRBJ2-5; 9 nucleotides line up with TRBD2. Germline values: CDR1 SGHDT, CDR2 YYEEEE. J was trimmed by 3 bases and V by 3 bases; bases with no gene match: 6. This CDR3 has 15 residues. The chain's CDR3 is CASSSTLAGEETQYF. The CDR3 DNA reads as TGTGCCAGCAGCTCCACTTTAGCGGGGGAAGAGACCCAGTACTTC.

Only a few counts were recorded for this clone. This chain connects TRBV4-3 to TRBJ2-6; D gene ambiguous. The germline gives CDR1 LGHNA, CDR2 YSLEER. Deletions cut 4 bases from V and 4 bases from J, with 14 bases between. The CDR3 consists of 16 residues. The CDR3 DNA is TGCGCCAGCAGCCTCCTAGGCGTGGCGGGGGCCAACGTCCTGACTTTC. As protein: CASSLLGVAGANVLTF.

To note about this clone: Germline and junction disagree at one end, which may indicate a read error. Here the CDR3 reads CASSEDEAQELNIQYF. The CDR3 DNA follows: TGCGCCAGCAGCGAAGACGAGGCCCAGGAGCTAAACATTCAGTACTTC. V gene TRBV4-1 combines with J gene TRBJ2-4; D is undetermined. The V gene's germline CDR1 is MGHRA and CDR2 YSYEKL. This CDR3 region has 16 residues.

The CDR3 region has the DNA TGTGCCAGCAGTTCCCGGGAGACCCAGTACTTC. Encoded protein: CASSSRETQYF. The chain recombines TRBV6-1 with TRBJ2-5; D remains unclear. Germline loops: CDR1 MNHNS, CDR2 SASEGT. The CDR3 sequence is 11 residues long. V lost 5 bases and J 5 bases, leaving 6 bases between the germline ends.

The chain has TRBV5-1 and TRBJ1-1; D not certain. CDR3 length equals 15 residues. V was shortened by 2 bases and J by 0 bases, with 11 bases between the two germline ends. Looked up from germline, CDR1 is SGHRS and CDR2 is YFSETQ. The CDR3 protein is CASSLIPNLNTEAFF. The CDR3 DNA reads TGCGCCAGCAGCTTAATACCGAATTTGAACACTGAAGCTTTCTTT.

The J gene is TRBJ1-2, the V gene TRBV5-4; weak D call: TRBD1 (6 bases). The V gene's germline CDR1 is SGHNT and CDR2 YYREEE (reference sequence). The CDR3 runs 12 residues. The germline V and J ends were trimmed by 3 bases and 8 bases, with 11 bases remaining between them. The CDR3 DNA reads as TGTGCCAGCAGCTCCCAGGGGCAGGGCTACACCTTC. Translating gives CASSSQGQGYTF.

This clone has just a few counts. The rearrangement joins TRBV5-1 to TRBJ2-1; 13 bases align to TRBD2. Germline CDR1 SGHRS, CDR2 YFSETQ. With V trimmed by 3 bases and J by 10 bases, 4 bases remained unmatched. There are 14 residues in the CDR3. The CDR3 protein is CASSWTTSGGEQFF. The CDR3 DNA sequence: TGCGCCAGCAGCTGGACGACTAGCGGGGGGGAGCAGTTCTTC.

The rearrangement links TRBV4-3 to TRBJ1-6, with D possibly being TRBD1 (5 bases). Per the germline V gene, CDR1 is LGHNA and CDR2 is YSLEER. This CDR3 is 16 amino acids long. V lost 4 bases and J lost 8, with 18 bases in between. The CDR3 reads CASSRQRGPYDSPLHF. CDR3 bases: TGCGCCAGCAGCCGCCAAAGGGGACCTTATGATTCACCCCTCCACTTT.

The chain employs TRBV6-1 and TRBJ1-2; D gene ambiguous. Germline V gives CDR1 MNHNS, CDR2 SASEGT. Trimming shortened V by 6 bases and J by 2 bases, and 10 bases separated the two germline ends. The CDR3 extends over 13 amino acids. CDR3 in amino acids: CASRGPVNYGYTF. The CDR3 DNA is TGTGCCAGCAGGGGCCCGGTCAACTATGGCTACACCTTC.

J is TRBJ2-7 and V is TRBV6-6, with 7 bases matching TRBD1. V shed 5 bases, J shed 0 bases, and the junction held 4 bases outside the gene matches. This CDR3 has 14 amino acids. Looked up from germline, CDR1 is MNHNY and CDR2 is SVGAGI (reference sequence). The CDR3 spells CASSTRDSSYEQYF. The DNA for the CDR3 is TGTGCCAGCAGTACTAGGGACAGCTCCTACGAGCAGTACTTC.

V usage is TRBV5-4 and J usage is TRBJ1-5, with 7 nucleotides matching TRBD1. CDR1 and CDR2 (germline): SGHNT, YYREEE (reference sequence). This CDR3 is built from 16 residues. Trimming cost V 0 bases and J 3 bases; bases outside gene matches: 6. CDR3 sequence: CASSLAGGASNQPQHF. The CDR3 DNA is TGTGCCAGCAGCTTGGCAGGGGGGGCCTCCAATCAGCCCCAGCATTTT. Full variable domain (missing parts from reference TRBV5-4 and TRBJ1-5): ETGVTQSPTHLIKTRGQQVTLRCSSQSGHNTVSWYQQALGQGPQFIFQYYREEENGRGNFPPRFSGLQFPNYSSELNVNALELDDSALYLCASSLAGGASNQPQHFGDGTRLSIL.

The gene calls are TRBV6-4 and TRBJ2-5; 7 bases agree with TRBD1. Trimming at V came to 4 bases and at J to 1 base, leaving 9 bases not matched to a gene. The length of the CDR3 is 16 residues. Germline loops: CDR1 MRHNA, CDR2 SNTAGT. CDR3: CASSVVTGSAQETQYF. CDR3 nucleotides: TGTGCCAGCAGTGTCGTGACAGGGTCGGCCCAAGAGACCCAGTACTTC.